This T cell receptor beta chain was recovered during a study of blood T cell repertoires in COVID-19. Looking at the study overall: COVID-19 samples, acute and convalescent, were from the United States, Italy and Spain. The analysed material was cDNA or gDNA that came from T cells, B-cell-depleted T cells, or PBMCs.

Germline V gene lookup returns CDR1 SEHNR and CDR2 FQNEAQ (reference sequence). The CDR3 is 13 residues long. V was pared by 5 bases and J by 3 bases, with 10 bases between. Sequencing was performed with immunoSEQ multiplex PCR; in TCRdb, only in-frame clones are kept and a portion is missing. The sample holds more than 200,000 clones, roughly nine tenths seen once. This sequence was found in a man between 65 and 85 years old with acute or convalescent COVID-19. The chain has TRBV7-9 and TRBJ1-2; D possibly corresponds to TRBD1 (5 bases). Sample: peripheral blood. The CDR3 reads CASSLRAYYGYTF. CDR3 DNA: TGTGCCAGCAGCCTCAGGGCCTACTATGGCTACACCTTC. Full variable domain (missing parts from reference TRBV7-9 and TRBJ1-2): DTGVSQNPRHKITKRGQNVTFRCDPISEHNRLYWYRQTLGQGPEFLTYFQNEAQLEKSRLLSDRFSAERPKGSFSTLEIQRTEQGDSAMYLCASSLRAYYGYTFGSGTRLTVV.